The rows below give T cell receptor beta chains drawn from one sample of a study of blood T cell repertoires in COVID-19. Generated by immunoSEQ multiplex PCR, the TCRdb table keeps only in-frame clones and is missing some. Of over 70,000 clones in the sample, under 90% were seen once. The sample taken for sequencing was peripheral blood. Source of these receptors: a man between 65 and 85 years old who had recovered from COVID-19. Both conserved end residues are part of each CDR3. Each record gives: D gene, clone size, J gene, V gene, CDR3 protein, CDR3 DNA. D genes are given only for firm matches. A row's size may be missing; if present it is once, few, many or a size class.

>TRBD1|NA|TRBJ2-2|TRBV4-1
CASSQRPGQGTGELFF
TGCGCCAGCAGCCAAAGACCGGGACAGGGGACCGGGGAGCTGTTTTTT
>TRBD1|NA|TRBJ2-7|TRBV6-5
CASSRDRSTTYEQYF
TGTGCCAGCAGTCGGGACAGGTCTACCACCTACGAGCAGTACTTC
>TRBD1|NA|TRBJ1-3|TRBV3-1/TRBV3-2
CASSQEKGAAGNTIYF
TGTGCCAGCAGCCAAGAGAAGGGGGCAGCTGGAAACACCATATATTTT
>NA|NA|TRBJ2-5|TRBV19
CASSGTYQETQYF
TGTGCCAGTTCTGGGACATACCAAGAGACCCAGTACTTC
>TRBD1|once|TRBJ2-7|TRBV7-9
CASSLVQGGGYEQYF
TGTGCCAGCAGCTTAGTTCAAGGGGGCGGCTACGAGCAGTACTTC
>TRBD1|once|TRBJ2-1|TRBV7-8
CASRPGTGYNEQFF
TGTGCCAGCAGACCCGGGACAGGGTACAATGAGCAGTTCTTC
>NA|once|TRBJ1-1|TRBV7-2
CASSPIQGPSEAFF
TGTGCCAGCAGCCCGATACAGGGCCCGTCAGAAGCTTTCTTT
>TRBD1|NA|TRBJ2-7|TRBV11-2
CASKGTGVFYEQYF
TGTGCCAGCAAAGGGACAGGGGTGTTCTACGAGCAGTACTTC
>TRBD1|NA|TRBJ2-7|TRBV5-6
CASNRGQLGWEQYF
TGTGCCAGCAACAGGGGCCAGTTGGGGTGGGAGCAGTACTTC
>NA|NA|TRBJ1-2|TRBV4-3
CASSQDMMAGDYGYTF
TGCGCCAGCAGCCAAGACATGATGGCAGGGGATTATGGCTACACCTTC
>TRBD1|NA|TRBJ1-3|TRBV28
CASVQGGSGNTIYF
TGTGCCAGCGTACAGGGGGGATCCGGAAACACCATATATTTT
>TRBD1|NA|TRBJ2-4|TRBV7-2
CASSLVGQGMNIQYF
TGTGCCAGCAGCTTAGTCGGACAGGGTATGAACATTCAGTACTTC
>NA|once|TRBJ2-7|TRBV5-1
CASSAVGHEQYF
TGCGCCAGCAGCGCGGTAGGTCACGAGCAGTACTTC
>NA|NA|TRBJ1-1|TRBV28
CASSPTRTANTEAFF
TGTGCCAGCAGTCCGACCCGGACAGCCAACACTGAAGCTTTCTTT
>TRBD1|NA|TRBJ1-1|TRBV3-1/TRBV3-2
CASSQATGRTFF
TGTGCCAGCAGCCAAGCGACAGGGCGGACTTTCTTT
>NA|NA|TRBJ2-5|TRBV12-3/TRBV12-4
CASSIGEKETQYF
TGTGCCAGCAGCATAGGGGAAAAAGAGACCCAGTACTTC
>NA|NA|TRBJ2-7|TRBV3-1/TRBV3-2
CASSQVLQAEQYF
TGTGCCAGCAGCCAAGTGCTACAGGCCGAGCAGTACTTC
>NA|few|TRBJ2-2|TRBV5-6
CASSFVGQRTGELFF
TGTGCCAGCAGCTTTGTGGGGCAGCGTACCGGGGAGCTGTTTTTT
>NA|NA|TRBJ1-5|TRBV19
CASSIGQVYPPQHF
TGTGCCAGTAGTATAGGACAGGTCTACCCGCCCCAGCATTTT
>NA|NA|TRBJ2-7|TRBV11-3
CASSQQGDSYEQYF
TGTGCCAGCAGTCAACAGGGAGATTCCTACGAGCAGTACTTC
>NA|NA|TRBJ2-3|TRBV6-1
CASSETPGTPADTQYF
TGTGCCAGCAGTGAAACGCCCGGGACTCCGGCAGATACGCAGTATTTT
>TRBD2|once|TRBJ2-5|TRBV11-3
CASSSGLAGVQETQYF
TGTGCCAGCAGCTCGGGACTAGCGGGGGTTCAAGAGACCCAGTACTTC
>NA|NA|TRBJ2-7|TRBV9
CASSVGERYEQYF
TGTGCCAGCAGCGTAGGGGAGCGTTACGAGCAGTACTTC
>NA|NA|TRBJ2-2|TRBV7-2
CASSPPNAPRSTGELFF
TGTGCCAGCAGCCCACCTAACGCCCCCCGAAGTACCGGGGAGCTGTTTTTT